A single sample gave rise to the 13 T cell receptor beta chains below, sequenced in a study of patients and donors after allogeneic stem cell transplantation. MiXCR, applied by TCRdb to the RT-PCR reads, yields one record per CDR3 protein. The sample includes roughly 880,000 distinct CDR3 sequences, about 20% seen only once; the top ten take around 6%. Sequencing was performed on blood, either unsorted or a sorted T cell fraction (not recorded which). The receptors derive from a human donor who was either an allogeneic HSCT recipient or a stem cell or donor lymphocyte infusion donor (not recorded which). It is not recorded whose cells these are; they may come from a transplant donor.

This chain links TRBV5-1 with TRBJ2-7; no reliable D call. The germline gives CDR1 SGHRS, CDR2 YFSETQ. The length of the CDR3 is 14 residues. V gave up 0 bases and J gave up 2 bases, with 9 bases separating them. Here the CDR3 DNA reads TGCGCCAGCAGCTTGGCTGACACCCCCTACGAGCAGTACTTC. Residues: CASSLADTPYEQYF.

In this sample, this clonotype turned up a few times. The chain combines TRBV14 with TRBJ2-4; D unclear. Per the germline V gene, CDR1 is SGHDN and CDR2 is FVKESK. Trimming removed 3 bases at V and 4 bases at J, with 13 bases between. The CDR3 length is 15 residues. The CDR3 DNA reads TGTGCCAGCAGCCAGACCTGGGATGGGAAAAACATTCAGTACTTC. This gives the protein CASSQTWDGKNIQYF.

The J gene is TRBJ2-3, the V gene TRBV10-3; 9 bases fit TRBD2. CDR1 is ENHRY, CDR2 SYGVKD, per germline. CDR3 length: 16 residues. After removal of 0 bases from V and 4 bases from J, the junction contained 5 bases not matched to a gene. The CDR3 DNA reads TGTGCCATCAGTGAGTCCGGGCGGGGGGGCCCAGATACGCAGTATTTT. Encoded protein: CAISESGRGGPDTQYF.

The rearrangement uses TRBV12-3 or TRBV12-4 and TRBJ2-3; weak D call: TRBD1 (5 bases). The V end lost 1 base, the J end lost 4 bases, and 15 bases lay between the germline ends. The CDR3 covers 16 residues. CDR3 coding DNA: TGTGCCAGCAGTTTAGACGACAGACCTACCGCAGATACGCAGTATTTT. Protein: CASSLDDRPTADTQYF.

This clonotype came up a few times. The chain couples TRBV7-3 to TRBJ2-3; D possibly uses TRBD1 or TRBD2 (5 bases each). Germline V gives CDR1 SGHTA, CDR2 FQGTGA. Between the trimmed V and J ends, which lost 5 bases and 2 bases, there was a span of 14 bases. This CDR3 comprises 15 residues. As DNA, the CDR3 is TGTGCCAGCAGCCCCGGGGACCTTTACACAGATACGCAGTATTTT. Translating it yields CASSPGDLYTDTQYF.

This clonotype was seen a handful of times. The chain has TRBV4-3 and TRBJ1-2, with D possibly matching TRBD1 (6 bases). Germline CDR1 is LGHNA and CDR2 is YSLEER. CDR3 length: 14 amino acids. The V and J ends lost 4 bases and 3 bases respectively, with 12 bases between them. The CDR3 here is CASSPTGFDYGYTF. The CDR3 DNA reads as TGCGCCAGCAGCCCTACAGGGTTCGACTATGGCTACACCTTC.

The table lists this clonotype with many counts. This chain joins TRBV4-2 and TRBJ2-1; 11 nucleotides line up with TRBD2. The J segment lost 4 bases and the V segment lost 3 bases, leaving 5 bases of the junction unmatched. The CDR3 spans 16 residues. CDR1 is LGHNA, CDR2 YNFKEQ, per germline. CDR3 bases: TGTGCCAGCAGCCAGGCCGGGACTAGCGGTTACAATGAGCAGTTCTTC. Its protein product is CASSQAGTSGYNEQFF.

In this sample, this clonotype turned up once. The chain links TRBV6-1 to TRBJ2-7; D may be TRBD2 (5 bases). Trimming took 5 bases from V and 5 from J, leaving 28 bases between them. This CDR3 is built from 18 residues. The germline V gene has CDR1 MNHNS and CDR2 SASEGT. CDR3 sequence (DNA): TGTGCCAGCAGTCCCCTCGAGGGTCGGAGGTTTGGTCCAGACGAGCAGTACTTC. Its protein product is CASSPLEGRRFGPDEQYF.

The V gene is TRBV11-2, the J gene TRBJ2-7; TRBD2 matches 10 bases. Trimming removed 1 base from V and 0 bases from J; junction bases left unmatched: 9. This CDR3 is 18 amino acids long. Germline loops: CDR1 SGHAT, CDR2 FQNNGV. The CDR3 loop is CASSLVVPSGGSSYEQYF. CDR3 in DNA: TGTGCCAGCAGCTTAGTAGTTCCTAGCGGGGGAAGCTCCTACGAGCAGTACTTC. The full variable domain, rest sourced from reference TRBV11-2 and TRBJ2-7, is EAGVAQSPRYKIIEKRQSVAFWCNPISGHATLYWYQQILGQGPKLLIQFQNNGVVDDSQLPKDRFSAERLKGVDSTLKIQPAKLEDSAVYLCASSLVVPSGGSSYEQYFGPGTRLTVT.

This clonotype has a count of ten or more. The CDR3 sequence: CSVALDRYNEQFF. CDR3 DNA: TGCAGCGTGGCTTTGGACAGATACAATGAGCAGTTCTTC. The chain couples TRBV29-1 to TRBJ2-1; possibly TRBD1 for D (6 bases). The CDR3 has 13 residues. V lost 6 bases and J lost 4, with 13 bases in between. Looked up from germline, CDR1 is SQVTM and CDR2 is ANQGSEA.

The CDR3 sequence is CSAGGGPTDTQYF. In DNA form, the CDR3 reads TGCAGTGCTGGGGGGGGGCCCACAGATACGCAGTATTTT. The chain recombines TRBV20-1 with TRBJ2-3; possible D gene TRBD2, 7 bases. The CDR3 loop spans 13 amino acids. Trimming left V 5 bases short and J 2 bases short, with 11 bases between. Per germline, CDR1 DFQATT and CDR2 SNEGSKA (reference sequence).

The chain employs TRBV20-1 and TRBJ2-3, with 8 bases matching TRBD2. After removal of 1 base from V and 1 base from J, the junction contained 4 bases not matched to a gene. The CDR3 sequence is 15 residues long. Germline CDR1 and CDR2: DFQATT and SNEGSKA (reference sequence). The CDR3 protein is CSARVGAGGTDTQYF. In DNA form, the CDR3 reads TGCAGTGCTAGAGTCGGAGCGGGGGGCACAGATACGCAGTATTTT.

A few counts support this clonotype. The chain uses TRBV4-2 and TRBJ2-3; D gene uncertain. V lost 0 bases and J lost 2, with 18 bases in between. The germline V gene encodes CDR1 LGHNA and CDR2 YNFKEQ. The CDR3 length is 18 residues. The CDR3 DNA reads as TGTGCCAGCAGCCAAGATGAAGGAACCCTCCTACCCACAGATACGCAGTATTTT. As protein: CASSQDEGTLLPTDTQYF.